The 9 T cell receptor beta chains given below trace back to one sample, sequenced in a study of vaccination and CD4 T cells after COVID-19. Oncomine TCR Beta short-read sequencing was applied to DNA from cultured CD4+ T cells. In TCRdb, the PCR reads were re-called with MiXCR into one record per CDR3 protein. The repertoire holds about 23,000 distinct CDR3 sequences, under 40% seen once, with around 8.6% in the top ten. Time point indicated: late sampling 161 to 241 days after vaccination in a few convalescent patients. Treatment indicated: approximately 11-day PBMC culture with coronavirus spike peptide pools or control peptides (ViraFEST assay). These receptors have no identified antigens. This specimen consisted of CD4+ T cells from blood, cultured in vitro, obtained about 7 months after SARS-CoV-2 vaccination. Every receptor here comes from a human donor who had recovered from COVID-19.

The chain links TRBV6-5 to TRBJ2-1, with a weak D call TRBD2 (5 bases). V lost 2 bases and J 5 bases, leaving 16 bases between the germline ends. This CDR3 is built from 16 residues. Germline CDR1 reads MNHEY; CDR2 reads SVGAGI. The CDR3 loop is CASSYGEFSFHNEQFF. The CDR3 DNA reads as TGTGCCAGCAGTTACGGGGAGTTCTCCTTCCACAATGAGCAGTTCTTC.

Of note for this clonotype: Germline and junction disagree at one end, which may indicate a read error. The gene calls are TRBV20-1 and TRBJ2-2; 9 bases are shared with TRBD2. The CDR3 runs 13 residues. CDR1 and CDR2 from the germline V gene are DFQATT and SNEGSKA (reference sequence). This CDR3 is CSARVAGAGELFF. In DNA form, the CDR3 reads TGCAGTGCAAGAGTAGCGGGAGCCGGGGAGCTGTTTTTT.

The chain couples TRBV20-1 to TRBJ2-3; 8 nucleotides match TRBD1. With 6 bases clipped from V and 1 base from J, the junction kept 3 bases outside the gene matches. The CDR3 totals 13 residues. The V gene's germline CDR1 is DFQATT and CDR2 SNEGSKA (reference sequence). Here the CDR3 DNA reads TGCAGTGCCCTGACAGGGGGCACAGATACGCAGTATTTT. This gives the protein CSALTGGTDTQYF.

This chain uses TRBV7-3 with TRBJ2-3, with TRBD2 matching 14 bases. Trimming cost V 5 bases and J 4 bases; bases outside gene matches: 8. Germline V CDR1 and CDR2: SGHTA, FQGTGA. The length of the CDR3 is 17 residues. CDR3 loop: CASSHRLAGGPADTQYF. The DNA for the CDR3 is TGTGCCAGCAGCCATCGACTAGCGGGAGGGCCTGCAGATACGCAGTATTTT.

The rearrangement uses TRBV7-9 and TRBJ2-3; 9 bases are a match to TRBD2. Germline V lookup: CDR1 SEHNR, CDR2 FQNEAQ (reference sequence). The CDR3 runs 14 residues. V was pared by 8 bases and J by 3 bases, with 6 bases of the junction left unmatched. CDR3: CASFLSGSTDTQYF. The CDR3 coding sequence is TGTGCCAGCTTTCTTAGCGGGAGTACAGATACGCAGTATTTT.

This chain connects TRBV20-1 to TRBJ2-3; no definite D call. Between the trimmed V and J ends, which lost 3 bases and 2 bases, there was a span of 18 bases. This CDR3 has 16 residues. The germline V gene has CDR1 DFQATT and CDR2 SNEGSKA (reference sequence). The CDR3 sequence: CSASPSSPSSTDTQYF. CDR3 DNA sequence: TGCAGTGCTAGCCCGTCTAGTCCATCTTCCACAGATACGCAGTATTTT.

The chain carries TRBV28 and TRBJ1-5; 8 bases are shared with TRBD1. Per the germline V gene, CDR1 is MDHEN and CDR2 is SYDVKM. This CDR3 spans 14 amino acids. V shed 8 bases, J shed 5 bases, and the junction held 8 bases outside the gene matches. This CDR3 is CASQTGGTYQPQHF. The CDR3 nucleotides are TGTGCCAGCCAAACAGGGGGAACCTATCAGCCCCAGCATTTT.

This clonotype has only a few counts. This chain joins TRBV6-1 and TRBJ2-7, with TRBD2 matching 9 bases. The germline V gene encodes CDR1 MNHNS and CDR2 SASEGT. J gave up 5 bases and V 7 bases, and 6 bases lay outside the gene matches. The CDR3 extends over 13 amino acids. CDR3 loop: CASMREGRHEQYF. For the CDR3, the DNA is TGTGCCAGCATGCGGGAGGGCCGGCACGAGCAGTACTTC.

Only a few counts were recorded for this clonotype. In nucleotides, the CDR3 is TGTGCCAGTAGTTCCCAGTACGAGCAGTACTTC. Its translation: CASSSQYEQYF. The chain has TRBV19 and TRBJ2-7; D remains unclear. Trimming removed 5 bases from V and 4 bases from J, with 6 bases in between. Looked up from germline, CDR1 is LNHDA and CDR2 is SQIVND (reference sequence). The CDR3 extends over 11 amino acids.